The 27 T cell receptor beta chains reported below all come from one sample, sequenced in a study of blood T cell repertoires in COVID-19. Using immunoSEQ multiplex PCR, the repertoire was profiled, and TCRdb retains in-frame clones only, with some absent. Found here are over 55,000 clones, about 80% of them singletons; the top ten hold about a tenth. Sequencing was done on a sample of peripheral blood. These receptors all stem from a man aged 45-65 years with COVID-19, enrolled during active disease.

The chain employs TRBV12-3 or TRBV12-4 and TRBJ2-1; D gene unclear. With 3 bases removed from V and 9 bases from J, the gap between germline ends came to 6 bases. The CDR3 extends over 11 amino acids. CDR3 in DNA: TGTGCCAGCAGTTTTCGGGTTGAGCAGTTCTTC. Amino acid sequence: CASSFRVEQFF.

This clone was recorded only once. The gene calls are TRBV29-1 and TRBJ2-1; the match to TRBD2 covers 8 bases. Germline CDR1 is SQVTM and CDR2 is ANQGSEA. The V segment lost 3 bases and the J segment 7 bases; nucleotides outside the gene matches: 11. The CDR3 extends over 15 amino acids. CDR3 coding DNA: TGCAGCGTTGACGTCGAACGGGAGGGCCGGAATGAGCAGTTCTTC. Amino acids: CSVDVEREGRNEQFF.

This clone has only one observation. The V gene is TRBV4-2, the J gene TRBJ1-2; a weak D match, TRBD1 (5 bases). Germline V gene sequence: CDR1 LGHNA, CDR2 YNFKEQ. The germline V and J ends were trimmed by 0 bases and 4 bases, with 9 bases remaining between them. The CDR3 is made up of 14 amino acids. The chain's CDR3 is CASSQDWQGYGYTF. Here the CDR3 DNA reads TGTGCCAGCAGCCAAGATTGGCAGGGCTATGGCTACACCTTC.

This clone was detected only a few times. The CDR3 sequence: CASSPGQGFQPQHF. CDR3 nucleotide sequence: TGTGCCAGCAGTCCTGGACAGGGTTTCCAGCCCCAGCATTTT. This rearrangement joins TRBV2 to TRBJ1-5; 8 bases map to TRBD1. CDR1 SNHLY and CDR2 FYNNEI come from the germline V gene. With V trimmed by 5 bases and J by 7 bases, 7 bases remained unmatched. The CDR3 has 14 amino acids. The full variable domain, its missing parts supplied by reference TRBV2 and TRBJ1-5, is EPEVTQTPSHQVTQMGQEVILRCVPISNHLYFYWYRQILGQKVEFLVSFYNNEISEKSEIFDDQFSVERPDGSNFTLKIRSTKLEDSAMYFCASSPGQGFQPQHFGDGTRLSIL.

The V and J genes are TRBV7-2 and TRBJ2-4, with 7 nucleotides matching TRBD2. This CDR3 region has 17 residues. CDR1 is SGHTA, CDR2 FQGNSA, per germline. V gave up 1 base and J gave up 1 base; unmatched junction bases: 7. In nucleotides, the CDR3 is TGTGCCAGCAGCTTAGGCGGGAGTTGGGGGGCCAAAAACATTCAGTACTTC. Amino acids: CASSLGGSWGAKNIQYF.

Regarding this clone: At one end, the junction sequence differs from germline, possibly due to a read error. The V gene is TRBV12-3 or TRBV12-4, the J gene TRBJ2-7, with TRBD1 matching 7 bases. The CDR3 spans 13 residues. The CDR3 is CASSPRQGSAPTF. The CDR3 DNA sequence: TGTGCCAGCAGTCCTCGACAGGGTTCAGCCCCCACCTTC.

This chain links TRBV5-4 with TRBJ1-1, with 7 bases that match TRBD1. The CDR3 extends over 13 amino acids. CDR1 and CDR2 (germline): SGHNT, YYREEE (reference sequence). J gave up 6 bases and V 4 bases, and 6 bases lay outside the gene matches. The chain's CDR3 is CASSPWDRPEAFF. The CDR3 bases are TGTGCCAGCAGCCCCTGGGACAGACCTGAAGCTTTCTTT.

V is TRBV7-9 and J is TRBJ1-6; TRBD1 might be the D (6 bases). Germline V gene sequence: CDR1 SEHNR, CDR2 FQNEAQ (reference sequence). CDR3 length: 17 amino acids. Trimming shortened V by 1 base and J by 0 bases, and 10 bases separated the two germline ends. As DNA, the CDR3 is TGTGCCAGCAGCTTAGGAGGGGGACGCTCCTATAATTCACCCCTCCACTTT. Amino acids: CASSLGGGRSYNSPLHF. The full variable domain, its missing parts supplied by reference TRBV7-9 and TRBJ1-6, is DTGVSQNPRHKITKRGQNVTFRCDPISEHNRLYWYRQTLGQGPEFLTYFQNEAQLEKSRLLSDRFSAERPKGSFSTLEIQRTEQGDSAMYLCASSLGGGRSYNSPLHFGNGTRLTVT.

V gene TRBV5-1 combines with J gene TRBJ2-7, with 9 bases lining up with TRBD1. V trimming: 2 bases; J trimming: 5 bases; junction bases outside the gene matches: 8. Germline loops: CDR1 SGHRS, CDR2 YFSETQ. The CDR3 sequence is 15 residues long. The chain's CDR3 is CASSLPGQGSHEQYF. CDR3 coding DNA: TGCGCCAGCAGCTTACCGGGACAGGGAAGCCACGAGCAGTACTTC.

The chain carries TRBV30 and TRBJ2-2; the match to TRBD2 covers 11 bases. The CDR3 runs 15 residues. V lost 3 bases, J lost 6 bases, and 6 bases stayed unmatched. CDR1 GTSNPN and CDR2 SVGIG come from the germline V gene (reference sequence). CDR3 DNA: TGTGCCTGGAGCTCACTAGCGGGAGTTGCCGGGGAGCTGTTTTTT. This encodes CAWSSLAGVAGELFF.

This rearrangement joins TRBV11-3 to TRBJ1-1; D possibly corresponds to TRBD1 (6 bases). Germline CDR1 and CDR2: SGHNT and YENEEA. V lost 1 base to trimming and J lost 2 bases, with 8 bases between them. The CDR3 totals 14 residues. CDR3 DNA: TGTGCCAGCAGCTTAGGAGGGGGAAACACTGAAGCTTTCTTT. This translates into CASSLGGGNTEAFF.

The CDR3 DNA is TGTGCCAGCAGTGATTACACTGACTCGAGCTCTGGAAACACCATATATTTT. It yields the protein CASSDYTDSSSGNTIYF. This chain connects TRBV25-1 to TRBJ1-3; the D is unclear. The germline gives CDR1 MGHDK, CDR2 SYGVNS. Trimming cost V 3 bases and J 0 bases, with 15 bases left between them. The CDR3 spans 17 residues.

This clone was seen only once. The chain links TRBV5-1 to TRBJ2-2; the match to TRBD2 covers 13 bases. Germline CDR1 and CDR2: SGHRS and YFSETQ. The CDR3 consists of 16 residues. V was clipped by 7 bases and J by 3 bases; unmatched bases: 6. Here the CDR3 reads CASGGLAGLHTGELFF. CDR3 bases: TGCGCCAGCGGGGGACTAGCGGGACTTCACACCGGGGAGCTGTTTTTT.

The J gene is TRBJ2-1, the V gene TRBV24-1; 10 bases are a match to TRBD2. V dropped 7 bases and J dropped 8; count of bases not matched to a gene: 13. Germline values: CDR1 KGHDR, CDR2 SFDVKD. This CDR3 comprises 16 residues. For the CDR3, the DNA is TGTGCCACCAGCCAACCACTAGCGGGGTTTCGGGATGAGCAGTTCTTC. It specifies CATSQPLAGFRDEQFF.

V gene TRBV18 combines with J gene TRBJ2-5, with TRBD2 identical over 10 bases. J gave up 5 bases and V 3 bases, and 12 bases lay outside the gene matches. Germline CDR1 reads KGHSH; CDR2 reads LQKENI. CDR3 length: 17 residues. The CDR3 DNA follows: TGTGCCAGCTCACCGACTCGAAGAGCGGGAGGGTCTGAGACCCAGTACTTC. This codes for CASSPTRRAGGSETQYF.

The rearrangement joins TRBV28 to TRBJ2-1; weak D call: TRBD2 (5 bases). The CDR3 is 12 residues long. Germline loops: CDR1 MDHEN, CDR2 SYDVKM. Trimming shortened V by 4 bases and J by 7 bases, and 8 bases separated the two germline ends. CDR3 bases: TGTGCCAGCAGTTCTAGCTGGAATGAGCAGTTCTTC. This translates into CASSSSWNEQFF. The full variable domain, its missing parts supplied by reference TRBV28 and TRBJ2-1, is DVKVTQSSRYLVKRTGEKVFLECVQDMDHENMFWYRQDPGLGLRLIYFSYDVKMKEKGDIPEGYSVSREKKERFSLILESASTNQTSMYLCASSSSWNEQFFGPGTRLTVL.

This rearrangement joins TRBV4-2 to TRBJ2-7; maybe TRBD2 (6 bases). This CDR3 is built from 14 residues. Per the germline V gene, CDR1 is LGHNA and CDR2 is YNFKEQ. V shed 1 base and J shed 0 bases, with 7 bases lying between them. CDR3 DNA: TGTGCCAGCAGCCAAGCGGGAGACTCCTACGAGCAGTACTTC. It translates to CASSQAGDSYEQYF.

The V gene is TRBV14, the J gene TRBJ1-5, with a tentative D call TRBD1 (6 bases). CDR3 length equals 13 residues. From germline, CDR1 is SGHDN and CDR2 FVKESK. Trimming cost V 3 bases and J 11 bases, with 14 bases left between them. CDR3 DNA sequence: TGTGCCAGCAGCCAGGATTTGGGGGCCGCCCAGCATTTT. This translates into CASSQDLGAAQHF.

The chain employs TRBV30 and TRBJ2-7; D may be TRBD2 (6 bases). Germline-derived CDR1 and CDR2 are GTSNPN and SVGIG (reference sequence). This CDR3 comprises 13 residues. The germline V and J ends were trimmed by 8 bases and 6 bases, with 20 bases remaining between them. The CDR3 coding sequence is TGTGCCGGAAAGGGCGGGATCTTAAGCGAGCAGTACTTC. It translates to CAGKGGILSEQYF.

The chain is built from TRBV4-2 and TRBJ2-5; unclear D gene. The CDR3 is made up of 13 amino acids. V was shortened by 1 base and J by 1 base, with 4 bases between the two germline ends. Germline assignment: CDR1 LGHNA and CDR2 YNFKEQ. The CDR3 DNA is TGTGCCAGCAGCCAAGGTATCCAAGAGACCCAGTACTTC. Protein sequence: CASSQGIQETQYF.

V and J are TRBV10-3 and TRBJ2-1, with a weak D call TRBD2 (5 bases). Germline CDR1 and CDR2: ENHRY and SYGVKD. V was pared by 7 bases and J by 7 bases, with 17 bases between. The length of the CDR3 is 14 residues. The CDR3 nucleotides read TGTGCCATCACGAGCGGCGAACCGATTAATGAGCAGTTCTTC. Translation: CAITSGEPINEQFF.

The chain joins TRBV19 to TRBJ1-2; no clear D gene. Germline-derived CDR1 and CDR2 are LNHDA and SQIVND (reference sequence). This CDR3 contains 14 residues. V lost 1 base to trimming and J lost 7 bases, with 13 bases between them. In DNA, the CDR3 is TGTGCCAGTAGTATAGCTGCTGCACTCGGTGGCTACACCTTC. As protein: CASSIAAALGGYTF.

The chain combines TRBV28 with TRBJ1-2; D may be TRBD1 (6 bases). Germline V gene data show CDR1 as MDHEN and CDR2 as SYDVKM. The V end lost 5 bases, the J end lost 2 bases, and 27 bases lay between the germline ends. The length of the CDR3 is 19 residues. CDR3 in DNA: TGTGCCAGCAGTACAATCCGCCGCAGACGGACCCAGGGGAACTATGGCTACACCTTC. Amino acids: CASSTIRRRRTQGNYGYTF.

The CDR3 sequence is CASSVLFLAGGDYNEQFF. The CDR3 region has the DNA TGTGCCAGCAGCGTACTCTTTTTAGCGGGAGGGGATTACAATGAGCAGTTCTTC. The V gene is TRBV9, the J gene TRBJ2-1, with 11 positions matching TRBD2. The CDR3 sequence is 18 residues long. V trimming: 1 base; J trimming: 4 bases; junction bases outside the gene matches: 10. Germline V lookup: CDR1 SGDLS, CDR2 YYNGEE.

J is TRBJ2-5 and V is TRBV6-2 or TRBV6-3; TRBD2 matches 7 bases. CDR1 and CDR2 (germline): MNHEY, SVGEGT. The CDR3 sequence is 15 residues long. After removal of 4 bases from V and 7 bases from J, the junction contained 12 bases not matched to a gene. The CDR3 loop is CASSLNQAGIGTQYF. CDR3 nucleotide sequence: TGTGCCAGCAGTTTGAATCAAGCGGGAATTGGGACCCAGTACTTC.

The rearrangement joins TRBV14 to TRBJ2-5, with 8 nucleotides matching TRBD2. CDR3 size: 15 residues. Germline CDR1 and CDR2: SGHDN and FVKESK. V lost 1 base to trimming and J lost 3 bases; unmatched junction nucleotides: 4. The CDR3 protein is CASSQGTSLEETQYF. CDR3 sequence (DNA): TGTGCCAGCAGCCAAGGGACTAGCCTAGAAGAGACCCAGTACTTC.

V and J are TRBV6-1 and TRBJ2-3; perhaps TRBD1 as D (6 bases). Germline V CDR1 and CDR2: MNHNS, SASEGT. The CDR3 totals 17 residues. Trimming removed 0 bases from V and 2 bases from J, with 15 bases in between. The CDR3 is CASSEATPGAPTDTQYF. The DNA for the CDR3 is TGTGCCAGCAGTGAAGCGACCCCAGGGGCTCCCACAGATACGCAGTATTTT.